The entry below describes one TCR beta chain. These data are taken from a study of blood T cell repertoires in COVID-19. This CDR3 comprises 15 residues. Germline V CDR1 and CDR2: SGHRS, YFSETQ. V gave up 0 bases and J gave up 4 bases; unmatched junction bases: 3. Profiled with immunoSEQ multiplex PCR; TCRdb holds only in-frame clones, not every one. The data show 150,000 to 200,000 clones, approximately 87% seen once. Patients from Seattle were sampled longitudinally, starting during active infection. The source of this sequence is a woman aged 70 to 79 with COVID-19, enrolled during active disease. The sequencing sample was made of peripheral blood. The chain employs TRBV5-1 and TRBJ2-7; 11 bases align to TRBD1. DNA for the CDR3: TGCGCCAGCAGCTTGGAGGGGACAGGGGGATACGAGCAGTACTTC. Translation gives CASSLEGTGGYEQYF.